Listed below are T cell receptor beta chains from one sample, sequenced in a study of blood T cell repertoires in COVID-19. Libraries were prepared by immunoSEQ multiplex PCR; TCRdb keeps only in-frame clonotypes and omits some of them. The sample includes tens of thousands of clones, roughly 80% of them seen just once. The sample comprised peripheral blood. The receptors derive from a human donor in a cohort sampled during active COVID-19. CDR3s include the opening cysteine and the closing phenylalanine or tryptophan. The order of the fields is J gene, clone size, V gene, D gene, CDR3 protein, CDR3 DNA. A D gene is named only where the DNA matches it firmly. A clone size is listed for some rows: how often the clone was seen (once, few, many), or a class if it is expanded.

>TRBJ2-7|.|TRBV15|TRBD1
CATSTWSGTENYEQYF
TGTGCCACCAGCACGTGGTCCGGGACAGAGAACTACGAGCAGTACTTC
>TRBJ2-3|.|TRBV28|.
CASSFRRGSRDTQYF
TGTGCCAGCAGTTTCCGACGGGGGTCGAGAGATACGCAGTATTTT
>TRBJ2-3|.|TRBV11-3|.
CASSSTLLDTQYF
TGTGCCAGCAGCTCCACACTACTGGATACGCAGTATTTT
>TRBJ2-6|.|TRBV7-9|.
CASSVPGAGANVLTF
TGTGCCAGCAGCGTCCCAGGGGCTGGGGCCAACGTCCTGACTTTC
>TRBJ1-4|once|TRBV5-1|.
CASSLVPGVDEKLFF
TGCGCCAGCAGCTTGGTCCCAGGGGTGGATGAAAAACTGTTTTTT
>TRBJ1-1|.|TRBV7-8|.
CASSLAGGALQNTEAFF
TGTGCCAGCAGCTTAGCAGGGGGGGCACTTCAGAACACTGAAGCTTTCTTT
>TRBJ1-4|once|TRBV5-5|TRBD1
CASSSGQVGGKLFF
TGTGCCAGCAGCTCCGGACAGGTGGGCGGAAAACTGTTTTTT
>TRBJ2-3|.|TRBV4-1|TRBD1
CASSQQGQAETDTQYF
TGCGCCAGCAGCCAACAAGGACAGGCGGAGACAGATACGCAGTATTTT
>TRBJ1-1|.|TRBV19|TRBD1
CASSNRGLVVTEAFF
TGTGCCAGTAGTAACAGGGGGCTGGTTGTGACTGAAGCTTTCTTT
>TRBJ2-3|.|TRBV28|.
CASSRTGTTDTQYF
TGTGCCAGCAGCCGAACAGGGACCACAGATACGCAGTATTTT
>TRBJ2-3|.|TRBV11-2|.
CASSLGKGEGTDTQYF
TGTGCCAGCAGCTTAGGGAAGGGCGAGGGTACAGATACGCAGTATTTT
>TRBJ2-7|.|TRBV6-6|TRBD2
CASSPRTSGSSSYEQYF
TGTGCCAGCAGTCCTCGGACTAGCGGGTCGAGCTCCTACGAGCAGTACTTC
>TRBJ2-3|few|TRBV7-9|TRBD2
CASRDSGDTQYF
TGTGCCAGCAGGGATAGCGGGGATACGCAGTATTTT
>TRBJ2-5|.|TRBV4-1|TRBD1
CASSQDLGRGLETQYF
TGCGCCAGCAGCCAAGATCTCGGCAGGGGGCTAGAGACCCAGTACTTC
>TRBJ2-3|.|TRBV18|TRBD2
CASSPASGGSTDTQYF
TGTGCCAGCTCACCGGCTAGCGGAGGGAGCACAGATACGCAGTATTTT
>TRBJ2-1|.|TRBV6-5|TRBD2
CASSYPGLAVNEQFF
TGTGCCAGCAGTTACCCGGGACTAGCCGTCAATGAGCAGTTCTTC
>TRBJ2-5|once|TRBV24-1|TRBD1
CATSETGTGFGETQYF
TGTGCCACCAGTGAAACCGGGACAGGGTTTGGGGAGACCCAGTACTTC
>TRBJ1-1|.|TRBV6-5|.
CASSPRGPNTEAFF
TGTGCCAGCAGCCCGCGGGGACCCAACACTGAAGCTTTCTTT
>TRBJ2-3|.|TRBV4-2|TRBD2
CASSQEPAGSTDTQYF
TGTGCCAGCAGCCAAGAACCAGCGGGGAGCACAGATACGCAGTATTTT
>TRBJ2-7|.|TRBV3-1/TRBV3-2|TRBD2
CASSQSGSGEQYF
TGTGCCAGCAGCCAGAGCGGGAGTGGCGAGCAGTACTTC
>TRBJ1-5|.|TRBV2|.
CATGREINQPQHF
TGTGCCACCGGGCGGGAAATCAATCAGCCCCAGCATTTT
>TRBJ2-5|once|TRBV7-2|.
CASSLGRGFQETQYF
TGTGCCAGCAGCTTAGGTCGGGGTTTCCAAGAGACCCAGTACTTC